This is a list of T cell receptor beta chains from one sample in a study of blood T cell repertoires in COVID-19. Only in-frame clones appear in the TCRdb table, and some are missing; sequencing was by immunoSEQ multiplex PCR. The sample carries about 48,000 clones, 90% recorded once. Sequencing used peripheral blood. The receptors were gathered from a man between 65 and 85 years old with acute or convalescent COVID-19. Each CDR3 is given without its conserved first and last residue.

V,CDR3
TRBV28,ASRTLYNEQF
TRBV3-1/TRBV3-2,ASRPGGGYYGYT
TRBV12-5,ASGLNQPQH
TRBV20-1,SASSGGAREQF
TRBV4-2,ASSQEWRGPQETQY
TRBV4-2,ASSQENYYEQY
TRBV7-2,ASSLRGGGNTIY
TRBV11-2,ASSLDHGDPYEQY
TRBV4-2,ASSQDPRGSSRNQPQH
TRBV6-6,ASSILGLNQPQH
TRBV27,ASSFSGTGHYGYT
TRBV5-6,ASSLPVQQGNYGYT